The table lists the clone carrying this T cell receptor beta chain with a few counts. The record originates from a study of regulatory T cells in long-lasting Graves disease. Trimming removed 8 bases from V and 4 bases from J, with 17 bases in between. The CDR3 extends over 14 amino acids. Germline V gives CDR1 SNHLY, CDR2 FYNNEI. The time point: newly diagnosed GD, antithyroid drugs for less than 3 months. Extracted RNA from PBMCs served as the source of the TCR library. CDR3-region Arm-PCR and iRepertoire HTBI primers produced the TCR beta libraries. TCRdb ran MiXCR on the multiplex PCR reads and lists one entry per CDR3 protein. Of approximately 390,000 distinct CDR3 sequences listed, 15% to 20% are singletons. The same sample was also used in a study of T cells in Graves' hyperthyroidism and ophthalmopathy.

The clonotype originates from a woman aged 18-30 years with Graves disease. The chain recombines TRBV2 with TRBJ1-2; possible D gene TRBD1, 5 bases. The sequencing here drew on peripheral blood mononuclear cells (PBMCs), taken at new diagnosis, from a patient treated with antithyroid drugs. CDR3 sequence reads: CASFNLGVGYGYTF. DNA of the CDR3: TGTGCCAGCTTTAATCTGGGGGTCGGCTATGGCTACACCTTC.